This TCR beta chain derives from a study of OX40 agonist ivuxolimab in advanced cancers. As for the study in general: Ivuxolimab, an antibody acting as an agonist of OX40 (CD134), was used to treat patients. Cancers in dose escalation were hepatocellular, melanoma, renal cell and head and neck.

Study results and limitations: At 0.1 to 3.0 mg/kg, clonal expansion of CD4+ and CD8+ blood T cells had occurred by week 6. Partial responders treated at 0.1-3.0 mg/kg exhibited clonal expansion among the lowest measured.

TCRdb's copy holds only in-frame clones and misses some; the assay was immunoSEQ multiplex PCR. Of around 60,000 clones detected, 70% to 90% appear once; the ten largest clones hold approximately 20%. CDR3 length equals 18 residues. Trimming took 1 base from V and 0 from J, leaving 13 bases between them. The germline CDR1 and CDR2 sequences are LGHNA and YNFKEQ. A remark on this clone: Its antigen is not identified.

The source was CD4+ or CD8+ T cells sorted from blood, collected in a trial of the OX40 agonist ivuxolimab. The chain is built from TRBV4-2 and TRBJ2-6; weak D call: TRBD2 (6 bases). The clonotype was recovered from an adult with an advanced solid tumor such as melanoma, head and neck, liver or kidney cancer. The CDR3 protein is CASSQGTSRTSGANVLTF. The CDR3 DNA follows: TGTGCCAGCAGCCAAGGAACTAGCAGAACCTCTGGGGCCAACGTCCTGACTTTC.